The 7 T cell receptor delta chains below all came from one sample that was sequenced in a study of gamma-delta T cells after stem cell transplantation. TCRdb redid the clone calls on the RT-PCR reads with CATT. This table has under 2,000 delta-chain clones, roughly 2% appearing once. Input material: gamma-delta T cells. The receptors come from a human donor. It is not recorded whose cells these are; they may come from a transplant donor.

This clone was seen a handful of times. The protein recorded in TCRdb matches a much larger clone and deviates from this DNA's translation at residue 7, suggesting a read error; the protein here is obtained by translating the DNA. CDR3 amino acids: CACDTVCTGGDYTDKLIF. CDR3 coding DNA: TGTGCCTGTGACACTGTCTGTACTGGGGGAGATTACACCGATAAACTCATCTTT. The J gene is TRDJ1, the V gene TRDV2; TRDD3 aligns across 9 bases. V trimming: 1 base; J trimming: 0 bases; junction bases outside the gene matches: 11. CDR1 is GEAIGNYY and CDR2 is EKD in the germline V gene. This CDR3 region has 18 residues.

This clone has a handful of counts. The protein given by TCRdb reflects a much larger clone and differs at residue 3 from this DNA's translation, likely from a read error; the protein shown is the DNA's translation. The rearrangement links TRDV2 to TRDJ2, with 11 bases that match TRDD3. CDR3 size: 19 residues. Germline V CDR1 and CDR2: GEAIGNYY, EKD. DNA for the CDR3: TGTGCCCGTGACAAAGTACTGGGGGATAAGGGGACTTTGACAGCACAACTCTTCTTT. Its protein product is CARDKVLGDKGTLTAQLFF.

A remark on this clone: The protein in TCRdb stems from a much larger clone and differs at residue 4 from this DNA's translation, likely a read error; here the protein is translated from the DNA. The chain is built from TRDV2 and TRDJ1; unclear D gene. Germline-derived CDR1 and CDR2 are GEAIGNYY and EKD. The CDR3 is 15 residues long. CDR3 sequence (DNA): TGTGCCTGTAACACGGTAGGAGACTCCTCCGATAAACTCATCTTT. The encoded protein is CACNTVGDSSDKLIF.

This clone is large in the sample. The chain joins TRDV2 to TRDJ1; 9 nucleotides agree with TRDD3. Trimming at V came to 3 bases and at J to 2 bases, leaving 12 bases not matched to a gene. Germline CDR1 and CDR2: GEAIGNYY and EKD. The CDR3 length is 17 residues. This chain's CDR3 is CACDHIRLGDATDKLIF. The CDR3 DNA is TGTGCCTGTGACCACATACGTCTGGGGGATGCGACCGATAAACTCATCTTT.

Concerning this clone itself: A read error is likely here: a far larger clone is one base away. The same CDR3 is also encoded by other DNA sequences in this sample. The V call is TRDV2, the J call TRDJ1, with 11 bases that match TRDD3. Germline V gene sequence: CDR1 GEAIGNYY, CDR2 EKD. Germline trimming cut 0 bases from V and 8 bases from J; bases unmatched to any gene: 10. This CDR3 has 16 amino acids. The DNA for the CDR3 is TGTGCCTGTGACACCCTGGGGGATACAAGCAGCGACAAACTCATCTTT. It is translated as CACDTLGDTSSDKLIF.

This clone is termed large. Other DNA sequences of this sample code for an identical CDR3. The rearrangement links TRDV2 to TRDJ3; weak D call: TRDD3 (6 bases). This CDR3 region has 18 residues. V dropped 3 bases and J dropped 0 bases, with 14 bases sitting between them. Germline V gene sequence: CDR1 GEAIGNYY, CDR2 EKD. In DNA form, the CDR3 reads TGTGCCTGTGACTCCACTGGGAGTCTCTCCTGGGACACCCGACAGATGTTTTTC. Protein: CACDSTGSLSWDTRQMFF.

The chain joins TRDV2 to TRDJ1; TRDD3 agrees at 11 bases. After removal of 4 bases from V and 9 bases from J, the junction contained 15 bases not matched to a gene. This CDR3 comprises 16 residues. Germline V gene lookup returns CDR1 GEAIGNYY and CDR2 EKD. The CDR3 nucleotides are TGTGCCTGTGAACTTTTGGGGGATACGGGGGGACTGGAACTCATCTTT. Amino acid sequence: CACELLGDTGGLELIF.